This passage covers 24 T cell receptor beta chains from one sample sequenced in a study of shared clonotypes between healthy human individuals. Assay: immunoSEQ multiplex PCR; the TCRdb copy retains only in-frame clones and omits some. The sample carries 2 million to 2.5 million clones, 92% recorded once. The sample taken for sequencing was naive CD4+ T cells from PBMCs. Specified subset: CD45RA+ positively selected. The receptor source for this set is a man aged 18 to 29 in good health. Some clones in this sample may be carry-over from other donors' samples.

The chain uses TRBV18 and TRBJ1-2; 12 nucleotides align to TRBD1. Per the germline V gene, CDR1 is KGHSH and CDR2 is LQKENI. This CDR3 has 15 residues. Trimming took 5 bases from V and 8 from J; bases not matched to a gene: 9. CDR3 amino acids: CASSSSGQGARGYTF. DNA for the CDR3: TGTGCCAGCTCATCCTCGGGACAGGGGGCGCGAGGCTACACCTTC.

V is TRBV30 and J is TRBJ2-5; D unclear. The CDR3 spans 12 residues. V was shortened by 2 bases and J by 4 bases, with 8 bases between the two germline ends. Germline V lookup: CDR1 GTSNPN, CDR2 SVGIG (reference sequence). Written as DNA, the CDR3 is TGTGCCTGGAGTCCCCAGAGAGAGACCCAGTACTTC. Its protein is CAWSPQRETQYF.

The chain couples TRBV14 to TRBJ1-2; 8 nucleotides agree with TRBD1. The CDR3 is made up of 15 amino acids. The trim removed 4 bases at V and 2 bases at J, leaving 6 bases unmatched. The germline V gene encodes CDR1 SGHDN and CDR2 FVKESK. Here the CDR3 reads CASSPLTGANYGYTF. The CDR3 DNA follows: TGTGCCAGCAGCCCCCTGACAGGGGCCAACTATGGCTACACCTTC.

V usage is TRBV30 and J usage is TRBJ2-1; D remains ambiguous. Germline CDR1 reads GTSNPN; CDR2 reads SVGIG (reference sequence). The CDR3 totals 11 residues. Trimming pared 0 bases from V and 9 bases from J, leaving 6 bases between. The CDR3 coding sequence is TGTGCCTGGAGTGTTTATGGTGAGCAGTTCTTC. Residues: CAWSVYGEQFF.

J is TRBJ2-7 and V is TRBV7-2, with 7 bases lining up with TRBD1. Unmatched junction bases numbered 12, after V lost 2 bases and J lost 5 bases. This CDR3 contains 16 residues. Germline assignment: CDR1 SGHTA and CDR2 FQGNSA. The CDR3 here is CASSLLPQGMVDEQYF. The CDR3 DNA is TGTGCCAGCAGCTTACTCCCACAGGGGATGGTGGACGAGCAGTACTTC.

The CDR3 region has the DNA TGTGCCACCGTGGGGGACAGCTCCTACGAGCAGTACTTC. This gives the protein CATVGDSSYEQYF. V is TRBV15 and J is TRBJ2-7; 7 bases align to TRBD1. The CDR3 sequence is 13 residues long. Germline V gene lookup returns CDR1 LNHNV and CDR2 YYDKDF (reference sequence). Unmatched junction bases numbered 4, after V lost 8 bases and J lost 0 bases.

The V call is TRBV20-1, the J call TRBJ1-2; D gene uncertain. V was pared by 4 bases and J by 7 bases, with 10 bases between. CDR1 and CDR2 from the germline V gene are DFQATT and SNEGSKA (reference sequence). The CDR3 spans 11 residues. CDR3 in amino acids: CSATGATGYTF. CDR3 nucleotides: TGCAGTGCTACAGGCGCCACTGGCTACACCTTC.

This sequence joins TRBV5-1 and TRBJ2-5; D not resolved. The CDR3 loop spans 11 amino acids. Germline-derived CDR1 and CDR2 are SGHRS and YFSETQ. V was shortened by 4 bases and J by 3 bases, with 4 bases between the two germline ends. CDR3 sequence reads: CASSKEETQYF. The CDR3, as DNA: TGCGCCAGCAGCAAAGAAGAGACCCAGTACTTC.

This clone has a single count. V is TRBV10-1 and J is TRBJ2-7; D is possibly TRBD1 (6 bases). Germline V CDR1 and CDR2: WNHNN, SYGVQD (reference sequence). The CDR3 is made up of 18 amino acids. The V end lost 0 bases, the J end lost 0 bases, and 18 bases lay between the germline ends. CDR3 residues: CASSESKVQGRTSYEQYF. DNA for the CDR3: TGCGCCAGCAGTGAGTCGAAGGTACAGGGACGGACCTCCTACGAGCAGTACTTC.

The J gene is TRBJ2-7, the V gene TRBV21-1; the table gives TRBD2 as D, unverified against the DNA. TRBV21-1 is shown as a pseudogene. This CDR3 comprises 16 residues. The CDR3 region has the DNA TGTGCCAGCAGCAAAGAGTCGAGGAAGCAGTCCTACGAGCAGTACTTC. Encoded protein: CASSKESRKQSYEQYF.

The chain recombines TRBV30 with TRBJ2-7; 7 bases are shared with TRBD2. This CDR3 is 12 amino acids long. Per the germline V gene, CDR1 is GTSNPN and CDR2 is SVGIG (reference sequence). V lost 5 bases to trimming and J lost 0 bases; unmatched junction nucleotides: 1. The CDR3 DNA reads TGTGCCTGGGGGACTAACTCCTACGAGCAGTACTTC. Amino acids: CAWGTNSYEQYF.

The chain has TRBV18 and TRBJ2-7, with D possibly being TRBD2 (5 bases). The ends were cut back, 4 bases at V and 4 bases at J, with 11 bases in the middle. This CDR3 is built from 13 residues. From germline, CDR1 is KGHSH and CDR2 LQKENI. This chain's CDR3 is CASSRAGGYEQYF. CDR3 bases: TGTGCCAGCTCACGGGCGGGCGGTTACGAGCAGTACTTC.

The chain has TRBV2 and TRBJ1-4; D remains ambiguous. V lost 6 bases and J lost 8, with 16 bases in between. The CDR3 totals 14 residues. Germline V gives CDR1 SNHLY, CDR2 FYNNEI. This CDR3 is CASSPRPDREKLFF. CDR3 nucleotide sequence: TGTGCCAGCAGCCCCCGCCCTGATAGGGAAAAACTGTTTTTT.

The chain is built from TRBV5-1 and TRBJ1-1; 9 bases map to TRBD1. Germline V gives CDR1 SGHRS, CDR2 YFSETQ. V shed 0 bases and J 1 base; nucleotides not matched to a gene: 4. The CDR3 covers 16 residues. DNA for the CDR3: TGCGCCAGCAGCTTGGCCTACAGGGGGCGGAACACTGAAGCTTTCTTT. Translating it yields CASSLAYRGRNTEAFF.

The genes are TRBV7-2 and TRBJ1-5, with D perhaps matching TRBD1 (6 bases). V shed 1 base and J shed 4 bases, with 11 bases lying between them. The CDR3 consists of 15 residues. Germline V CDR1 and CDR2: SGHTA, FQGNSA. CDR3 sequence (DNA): TGTGCCAGCAGCTTAGGGGACATAAAAAATCAGCCCCAGCATTTT. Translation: CASSLGDIKNQPQHF.

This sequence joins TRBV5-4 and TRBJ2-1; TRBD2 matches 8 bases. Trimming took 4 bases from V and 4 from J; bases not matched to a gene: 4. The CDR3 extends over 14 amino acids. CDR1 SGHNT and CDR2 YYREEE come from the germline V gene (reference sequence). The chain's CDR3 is CASSPTSGYNEQFF. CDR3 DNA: TGTGCCAGCAGCCCCACTAGCGGTTACAATGAGCAGTTCTTC.

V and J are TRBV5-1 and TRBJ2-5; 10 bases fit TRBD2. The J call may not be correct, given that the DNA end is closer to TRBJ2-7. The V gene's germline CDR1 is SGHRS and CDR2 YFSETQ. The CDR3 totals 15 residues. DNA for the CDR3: TGCGCCAGCAGCTTTATCAGCGGGAGGGCCGGCGAGCAGTACTTC. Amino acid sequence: CASSFISGRAGEQYF.

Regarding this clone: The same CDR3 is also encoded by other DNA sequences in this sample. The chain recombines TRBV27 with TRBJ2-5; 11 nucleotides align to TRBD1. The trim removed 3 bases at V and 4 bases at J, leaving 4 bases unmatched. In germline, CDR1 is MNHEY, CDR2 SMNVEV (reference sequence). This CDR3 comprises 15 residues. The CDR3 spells CASSLGTGGGETQYF. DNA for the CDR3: TGTGCCAGCAGTTTGGGGACAGGGGGTGGAGAGACCCAGTACTTC.

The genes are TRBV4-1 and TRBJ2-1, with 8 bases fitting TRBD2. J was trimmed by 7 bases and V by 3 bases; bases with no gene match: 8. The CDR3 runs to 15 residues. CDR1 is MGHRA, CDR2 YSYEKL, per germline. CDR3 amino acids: CASSQVPGLENEQFF. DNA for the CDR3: TGCGCCAGCAGCCAGGTCCCGGGACTAGAGAATGAGCAGTTCTTC.

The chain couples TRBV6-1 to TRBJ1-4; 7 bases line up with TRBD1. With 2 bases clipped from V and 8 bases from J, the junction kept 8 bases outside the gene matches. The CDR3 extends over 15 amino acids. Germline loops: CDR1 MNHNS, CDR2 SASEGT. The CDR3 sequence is CASSEFGTVPEKLFF. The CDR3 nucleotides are TGTGCCAGCAGTGAATTCGGGACAGTCCCCGAAAAACTGTTTTTT.

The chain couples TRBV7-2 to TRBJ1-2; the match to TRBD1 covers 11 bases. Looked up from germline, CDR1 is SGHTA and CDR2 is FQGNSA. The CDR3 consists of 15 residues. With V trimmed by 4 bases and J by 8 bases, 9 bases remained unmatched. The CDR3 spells CASSSTGQGALGYTF. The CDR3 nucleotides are TGTGCCAGCAGCTCAACCGGACAGGGGGCTCTCGGCTACACCTTC.

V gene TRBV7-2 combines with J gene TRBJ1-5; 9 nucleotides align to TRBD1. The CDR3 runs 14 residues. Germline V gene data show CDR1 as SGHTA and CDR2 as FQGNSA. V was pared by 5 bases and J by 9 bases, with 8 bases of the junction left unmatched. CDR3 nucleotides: TGTGCCAGCAGCCCTCCCGGGACAGGGCTGCCCCAGCATTTT. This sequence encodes CASSPPGTGLPQHF. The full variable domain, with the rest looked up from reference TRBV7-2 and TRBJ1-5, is GAGVSQSPSNKVTEKGKDVELRCDPISGHTALYWYRQSLGQGLEFLIYFQGNSAPDKSGLPSDRFSAERTGGSVSTLTIQRTQQEDSAVYLCASSPPGTGLPQHFGDGTRLSIL.

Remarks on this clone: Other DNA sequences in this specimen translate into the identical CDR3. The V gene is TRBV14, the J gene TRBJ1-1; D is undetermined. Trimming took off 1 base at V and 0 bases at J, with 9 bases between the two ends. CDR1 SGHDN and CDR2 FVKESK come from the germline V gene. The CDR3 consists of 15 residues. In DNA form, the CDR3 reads TGTGCCAGCAGCCAAGTCGGCAGCATGAACACTGAAGCTTTCTTT. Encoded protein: CASSQVGSMNTEAFF.

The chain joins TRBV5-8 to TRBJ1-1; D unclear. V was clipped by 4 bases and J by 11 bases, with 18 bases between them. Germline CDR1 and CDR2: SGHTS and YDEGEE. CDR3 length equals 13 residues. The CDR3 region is CASSPSQTRGAFF. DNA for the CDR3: TGTGCCAGCAGCCCCAGCCAGACTCGTGGGGCTTTCTTT.